These 12 T cell receptor beta chains were all obtained from the same sample, sequenced in a study of shared clonotypes between healthy human individuals. This table comes from immunoSEQ multiplex PCR, and its TCRdb copy is limited to in-frame clones, with some not included. The sample holds about 500,000 clones, more than 70% seen once. The material sequenced was PBMCs. All receptors derive from a woman aged 40-49 years in good health. Some clones in this sample may be carry-over from other donors' samples.

The chain recombines TRBV5-4 with TRBJ2-7, with unresolved D. CDR3 length: 14 amino acids. Germline V gene sequence: CDR1 SGHNT, CDR2 YYREEE (reference sequence). Trimming stripped 4 bases from V and 7 bases from J, with 18 bases between. Written as DNA, the CDR3 is TGTGCCAGCAGCCCCCCAGCAACGACGGCTGAGCAGTACTTC. Its protein is CASSPPATTAEQYF.

This clone was seen just once. V usage is TRBV15 and J usage is TRBJ2-1, with 12 bases matching TRBD2. J was trimmed by 9 bases and V by 2 bases; bases with no gene match: 2. The CDR3 covers 14 residues. Germline loops: CDR1 LNHNV, CDR2 YYDKDF (reference sequence). CDR3 loop: CATSRRLAGAEQFF. DNA for the CDR3: TGTGCCACCAGCAGACGACTAGCGGGAGCTGAGCAGTTCTTC.

The genes are TRBV10-3 and TRBJ1-1; D not resolved. V was clipped by 2 bases and J by 2 bases, with 9 bases between them. The CDR3 runs 14 residues. The V gene's germline CDR1 is ENHRY and CDR2 SYGVKD. The CDR3 region has the DNA TGTGCCATCAGTGAGCTGTGGGTCAACACTGAAGCTTTCTTT. This encodes CAISELWVNTEAFF.

A note on this clone: It differs at one base from a far larger clone, so likely a read error. The chain is built from TRBV30 and TRBJ1-2, with D unclear. V lost 5 bases, J lost 3 bases, and 7 bases lay in between. The CDR3 is made up of 11 amino acids. Germline CDR1 and CDR2: GTSNPN and SVGIG (reference sequence). The CDR3 sequence: CAWESDYGYTF. In DNA, the CDR3 is TGTGCCTGGGAAAGTGACTATGGCTACACCTTC. Full variable domain (rest looked up from reference TRBV30 and TRBJ1-2): SQTIHQWPATLVQPVGSPLSLECTVEGTSNPNLYWYRQAAGRGLQLLFYSVGIGQISSEVPQNLSASRPQDRQFILSSKKLLLSDSGFYLCAWESDYGYTFGSGTRLTVV.

This clone occurred a few times. The chain is built from TRBV29-1 and TRBJ2-1, with TRBD2 identical over 8 bases. This CDR3 contains 12 residues. Per germline, CDR1 SQVTM and CDR2 ANQGSEA. Trimming took 5 bases from V and 13 from J; bases not matched to a gene: 10. The DNA of the CDR3 is TGCAGCGTTCTCCCCGGGGGGGGAGTCCAGTTCTTC. As protein: CSVLPGGGVQFF.

With respect to this clone: A far larger clone is one nucleotide away, so this likely arose from a read error. At the DNA level, this CDR3 is encoded by other sequences in the same sample as well. V is TRBV5-6 and J is TRBJ2-3; possibly TRBD2 for D (5 bases). The germline CDR1 and CDR2 sequences are SGHDT and YYEEEE. The V gene lost 4 bases and the J gene lost 0 bases, with 12 bases spanning the gap. This CDR3 is 15 amino acids long. Here the CDR3 reads CASSVTAGSTDTQYF. Written as DNA, the CDR3 is TGTGCCAGCAGCGTTACGGCGGGCAGCACAGATACGCAGTATTTT. The full variable domain, its missing parts supplied by reference TRBV5-6 and TRBJ2-3, is DAGVTQSPTHLIKTRGQQVTLRCSPKSGHDTVSWYQQALGQGPQFIFQYYEEEERQRGNFPDRFSGHQFPNYSSELNVNALLLGDSALYLCASSVTAGSTDTQYFGPGTRLTVL.

This clone was found a few times. V usage is TRBV7-2 and J usage is TRBJ2-7, with 7 bases matching TRBD2. V trimming: 5 bases; J trimming: 4 bases; junction bases outside the gene matches: 8. Germline V gene data show CDR1 as SGHTA and CDR2 as FQGNSA. The CDR3 contains 14 residues. In DNA, the CDR3 is TGTGCCAGCAGCCTGGGCGGGAGTGGTTACGAGCAGTACTTC. Amino acid sequence: CASSLGGSGYEQYF.

The CDR3 bases are TGTGCCAGCAGTTACTCTCCTGCTTTGGGTGAAAAACTGTTTTTT. Translation gives CASSYSPALGEKLFF. This rearrangement joins TRBV6-5 to TRBJ1-4; D uncertain. This CDR3 has 15 amino acids. Germline CDR1 is MNHEY and CDR2 is SVGAGI. The ends were cut back, 0 bases at V and 7 bases at J, with 12 bases in the middle.

As regards this clone: A far larger clone differs by one base, so this is likely a read error. This chain's CDR3 is CASSQVAYYGQYF. DNA for the CDR3: TGCGCCAGCAGCCAAGTAGCTTACTACGGGCAGTACTTC. V usage is TRBV4-1 and J usage is TRBJ2-7; no clear D gene. There are 13 residues in the CDR3. Germline-derived CDR1 and CDR2 are MGHRA and YSYEKL.

As concerns this clone: In the same sample, other DNA sequences code for this CDR3. The chain recombines TRBV30 with TRBJ2-1; possibly TRBD2 for D (6 bases). The CDR3 extends over 14 amino acids. Per germline, CDR1 GTSNPN and CDR2 SVGIG (reference sequence). V was trimmed by 2 bases and J by 4 bases, leaving 12 bases between them. CDR3 residues: CAWSPGLPYNEQFF. CDR3 DNA sequence: TGTGCCTGGAGTCCCGGACTACCTTACAATGAGCAGTTCTTC.

V and J are TRBV5-1 and TRBJ2-3, with 8 bases lining up with TRBD1. Germline CDR1 reads SGHRS; CDR2 reads YFSETQ. The CDR3 spans 16 residues. The V and J ends lost 2 bases and 4 bases, in that order; junction bases with no gene match: 9. CDR3 in amino acids: CASSFLTGVGADTQYF. In DNA, the CDR3 is TGCGCCAGCAGCTTTCTGACAGGGGTTGGCGCAGATACGCAGTATTTT. Drawing the rest from reference TRBV5-1 and TRBJ2-3, the complete variable domain is KAGVTQTPRYLIKTRGQQVTLSCSPISGHRSVSWYQQTPGQGLQFLFEYFSETQRNKGNFPGRFSGRQFSNSRSEMNVSTLELGDSALYLCASSFLTGVGADTQYFGPGTRLTVL.

The J gene is TRBJ1-2, the V gene TRBV28, with 8 bases that match TRBD1. V lost 6 bases, J lost 4 bases, and 7 bases stayed unmatched. CDR1 is MDHEN, CDR2 SYDVKM, per germline. The CDR3 loop spans 14 amino acids. As DNA, the CDR3 is TGTGCCAGCAGCGAACCTCAGGGGGCCTATGGCTACACCTTC. Translation: CASSEPQGAYGYTF.